The entry below gives a single T cell receptor beta chain sequence along with its context. With baseline, cycle 4 day 1, and cycle 7 day 1 as timepoints, blood was sampled. Repertoires were generated with immunoSEQ multiplex PCR, while TCRdb's copy carries only in-frame clones and drops some. Of some 50,000 clones listed, around nine tenths are singletons. This specimen belongs to a study of OX40 agonist ivuxolimab in advanced cancers. Study-wide context: A mean age of roughly 60 years, range roughly 23 to 85, was recorded, and 80% to 90% were male.

Germline lookup yields CDR1 MGHRA and CDR2 YSYEKL. V lost 2 bases to trimming and J lost 0 bases, with 8 bases between them. CDR3 size: 15 residues. Sample: CD4+ or CD8+ T cells sorted from blood, taken in a trial of the OX40 agonist ivuxolimab. The rearrangement uses TRBV4-1 and TRBJ2-1; D gene uncertain. This TCR derives from an adult with an advanced solid tumor such as melanoma, head and neck, liver or kidney cancer. CDR3 sequence reads: CASSQSLSSYNEQFF. CDR3 bases: TGCGCCAGCAGCCAAAGTCTAAGCTCCTACAATGAGCAGTTCTTC.